This T cell receptor (beta chain) comes out of a study of CD8 T cells in ankylosing spondylitis. Study-wide points: Reports say disease-linked clones showed up significantly more in matched ankylosing spondylitis synovial fluid. What appeared characteristic of ankylosing spondylitis blood was a TCR beta motif of under 10 highly homologous variants. Earlier work had already found some motif variants in reactive arthritis synovial fluid and blood.

Concerning this clonotype: Its antigen is undetermined.

5'-RACE, quantitative and with molecular barcodes, yielded the TCR beta libraries. MiXCR, applied by TCRdb to the 5' RACE reads, yields one record per CDR3 protein. The sample lists roughly 220,000 distinct CDR3 sequences, around 19% occurring once. The sample taken for sequencing was blood, either unsorted or a sorted T cell fraction (not recorded which). The source is a male donor with ankylosing spondylitis.

CDR3 in amino acids: CASSQVEPTAETEAFF. The CDR3 nucleotides read TGTGCCAGCAGCCAAGTGGAACCGACGGCAGAGACTGAAGCTTTCTTT. The chain carries TRBV4-2 and TRBJ1-1; unclear D gene. CDR3 size: 16 residues. Trimming removed 1 base at V and 5 bases at J, with 17 bases between. Looked up from germline, CDR1 is LGHNA and CDR2 is YNFKEQ.